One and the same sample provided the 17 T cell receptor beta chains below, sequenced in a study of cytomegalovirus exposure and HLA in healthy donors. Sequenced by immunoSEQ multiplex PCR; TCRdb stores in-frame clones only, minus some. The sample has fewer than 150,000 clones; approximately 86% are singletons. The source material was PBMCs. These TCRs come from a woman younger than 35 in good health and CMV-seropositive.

CDR3 residues: CASSQDGLQETQYF. DNA for the CDR3: TGCGCCAGCAGCCAAGATGGGCTGCAAGAGACCCAGTACTTC. The J gene is TRBJ2-5, the V gene TRBV4-1, with D uncertain. The V end lost 0 bases, the J end lost 2 bases, and 7 bases lay between the germline ends. Germline V gene sequence: CDR1 MGHRA, CDR2 YSYEKL. This CDR3 is built from 14 residues.

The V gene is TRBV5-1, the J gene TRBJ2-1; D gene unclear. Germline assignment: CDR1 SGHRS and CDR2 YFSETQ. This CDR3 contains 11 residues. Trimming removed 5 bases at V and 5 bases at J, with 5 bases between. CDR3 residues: CASRSNNEQFF. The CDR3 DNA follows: TGCGCCAGCAGGTCAAACAATGAGCAGTTCTTC.

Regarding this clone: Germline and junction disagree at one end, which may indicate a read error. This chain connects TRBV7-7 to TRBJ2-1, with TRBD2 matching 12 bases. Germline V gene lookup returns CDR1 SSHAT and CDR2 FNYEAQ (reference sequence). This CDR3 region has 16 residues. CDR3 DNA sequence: TGTGCTAGCAGCGCCTCACTAGCGGGAGGTGGTGGTGAGCAGTTCTTC. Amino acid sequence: CASSASLAGGGGEQFF.

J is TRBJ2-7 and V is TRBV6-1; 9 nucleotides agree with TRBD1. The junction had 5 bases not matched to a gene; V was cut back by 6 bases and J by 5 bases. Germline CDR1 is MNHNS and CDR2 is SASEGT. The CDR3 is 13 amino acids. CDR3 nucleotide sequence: TGTGCCAGCAGCCGGGACAGGGCCGACGAGCAGTACTTC. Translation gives CASSRDRADEQYF.

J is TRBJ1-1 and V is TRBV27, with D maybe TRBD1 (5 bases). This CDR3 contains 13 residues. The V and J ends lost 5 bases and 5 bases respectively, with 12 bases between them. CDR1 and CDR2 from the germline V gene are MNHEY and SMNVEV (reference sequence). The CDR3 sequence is CASSTSRGTEAFF. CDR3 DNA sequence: TGTGCCAGCAGTACATCTCGGGGGACTGAAGCTTTCTTT.

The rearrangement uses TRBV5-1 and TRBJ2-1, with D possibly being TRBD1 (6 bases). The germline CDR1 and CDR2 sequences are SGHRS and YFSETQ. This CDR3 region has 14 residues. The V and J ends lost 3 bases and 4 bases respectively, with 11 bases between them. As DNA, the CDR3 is TGCGCCAGCAGCTCCACAGGGATGTACAATGAGCAGTTCTTC. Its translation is CASSSTGMYNEQFF.

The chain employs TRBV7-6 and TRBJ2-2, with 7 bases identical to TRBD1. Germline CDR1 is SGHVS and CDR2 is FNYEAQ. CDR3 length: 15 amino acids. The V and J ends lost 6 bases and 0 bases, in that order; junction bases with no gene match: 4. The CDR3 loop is CASRVQGANTGELFF. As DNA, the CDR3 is TGTGCCAGCAGGGTCCAGGGGGCGAACACCGGGGAGCTGTTTTTT.

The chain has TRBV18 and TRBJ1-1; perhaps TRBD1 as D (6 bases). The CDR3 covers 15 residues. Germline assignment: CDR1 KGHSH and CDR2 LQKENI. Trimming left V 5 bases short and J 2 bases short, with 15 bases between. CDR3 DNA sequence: TGTGCCAGCTCATTCGGTAGGACAGATAACACTGAAGCTTTCTTT. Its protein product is CASSFGRTDNTEAFF.

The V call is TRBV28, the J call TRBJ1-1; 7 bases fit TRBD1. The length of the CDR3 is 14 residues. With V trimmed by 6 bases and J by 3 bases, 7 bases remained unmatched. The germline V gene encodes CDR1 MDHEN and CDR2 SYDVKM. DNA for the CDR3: TGTGCCAGCAGCCTTAGGACAGGCCACACTGAAGCTTTCTTT. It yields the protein CASSLRTGHTEAFF.

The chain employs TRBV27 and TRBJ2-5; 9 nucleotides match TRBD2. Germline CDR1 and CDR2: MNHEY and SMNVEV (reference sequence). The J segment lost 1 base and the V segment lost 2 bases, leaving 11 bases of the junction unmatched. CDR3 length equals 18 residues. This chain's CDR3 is CASSLGGMAGGIQETQYF. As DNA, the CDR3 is TGTGCCAGCAGTTTAGGCGGGATGGCGGGGGGGATCCAAGAGACCCAGTACTTC.

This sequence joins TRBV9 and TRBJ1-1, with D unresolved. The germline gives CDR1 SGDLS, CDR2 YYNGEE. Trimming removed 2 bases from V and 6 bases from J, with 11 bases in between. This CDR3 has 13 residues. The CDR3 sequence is CASSVAVRSEAFF. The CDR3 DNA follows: TGTGCCAGCAGCGTTGCGGTAAGGTCTGAAGCTTTCTTT.

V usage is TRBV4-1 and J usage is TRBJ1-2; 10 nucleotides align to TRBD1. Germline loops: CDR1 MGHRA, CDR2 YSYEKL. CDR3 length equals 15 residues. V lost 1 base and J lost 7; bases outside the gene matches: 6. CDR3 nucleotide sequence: TGCGCCAGCAGCCAAGCCGGGACAGGGGAGGCTGGCTACACCTTC. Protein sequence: CASSQAGTGEAGYTF.

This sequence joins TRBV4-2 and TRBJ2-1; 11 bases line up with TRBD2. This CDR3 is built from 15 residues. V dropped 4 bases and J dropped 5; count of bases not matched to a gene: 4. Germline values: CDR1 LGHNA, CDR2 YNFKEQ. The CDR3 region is CASSLAGGLDNEQFF. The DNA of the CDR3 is TGTGCCAGCAGCCTAGCGGGGGGGCTCGACAATGAGCAGTTCTTC.

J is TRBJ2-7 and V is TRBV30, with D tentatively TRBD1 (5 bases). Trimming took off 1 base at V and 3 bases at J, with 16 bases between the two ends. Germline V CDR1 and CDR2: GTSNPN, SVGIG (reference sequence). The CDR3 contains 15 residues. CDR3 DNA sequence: TGTGCCTGGAGTGGCCCCAGGACAAGCTTCTACGAGCAGTACTTC. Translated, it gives CAWSGPRTSFYEQYF.

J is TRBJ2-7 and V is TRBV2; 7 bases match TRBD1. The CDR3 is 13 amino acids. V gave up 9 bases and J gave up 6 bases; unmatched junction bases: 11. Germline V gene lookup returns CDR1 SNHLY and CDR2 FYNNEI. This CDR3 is CASSYKTGIEQYF. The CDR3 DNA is TGTGCCAGTTCCTACAAGACAGGGATCGAGCAGTACTTC.

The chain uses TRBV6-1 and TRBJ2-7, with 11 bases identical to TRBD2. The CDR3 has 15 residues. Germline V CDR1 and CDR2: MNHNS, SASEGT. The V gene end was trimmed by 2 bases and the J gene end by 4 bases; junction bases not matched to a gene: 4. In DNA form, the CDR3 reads TGTGCCAGCAGTGAATTACTAGCGGGAGCGTACGAGCAGTACTTC. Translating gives CASSELLAGAYEQYF.

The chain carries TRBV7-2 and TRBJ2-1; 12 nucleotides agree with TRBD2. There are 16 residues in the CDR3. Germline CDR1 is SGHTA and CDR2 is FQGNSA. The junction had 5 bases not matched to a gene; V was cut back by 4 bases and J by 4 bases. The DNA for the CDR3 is TGTGCCAGCAGCTACCAGACTAGCGGGGGATACAATGAGCAGTTCTTC. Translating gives CASSYQTSGGYNEQFF. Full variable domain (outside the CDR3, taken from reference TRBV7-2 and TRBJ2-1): GAGVSQSPSNKVTEKGKDVELRCDPISGHTALYWYRQSLGQGLEFLIYFQGNSAPDKSGLPSDRFSAERTGGSVSTLTIQRTQQEDSAVYLCASSYQTSGGYNEQFFGPGTRLTVL.